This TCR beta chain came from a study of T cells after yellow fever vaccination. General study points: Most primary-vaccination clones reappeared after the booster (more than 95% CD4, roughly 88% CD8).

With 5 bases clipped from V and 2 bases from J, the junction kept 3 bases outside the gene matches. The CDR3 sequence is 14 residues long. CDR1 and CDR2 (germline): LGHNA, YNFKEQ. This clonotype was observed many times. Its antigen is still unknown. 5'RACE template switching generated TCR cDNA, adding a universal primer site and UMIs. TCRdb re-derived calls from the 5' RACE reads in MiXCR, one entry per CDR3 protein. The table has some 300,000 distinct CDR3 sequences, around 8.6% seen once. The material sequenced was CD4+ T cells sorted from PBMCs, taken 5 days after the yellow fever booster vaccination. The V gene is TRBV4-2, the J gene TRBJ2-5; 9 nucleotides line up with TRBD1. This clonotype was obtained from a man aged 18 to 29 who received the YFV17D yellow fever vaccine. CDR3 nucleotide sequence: TGTGCCAGCAGCAAGGGACAGGGACAAGAGACCCAGTACTTC. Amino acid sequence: CASSKGQGQETQYF.